The source of this TCR beta chain is a study of PD-1 blockade in classical Hodgkin lymphoma. Study-wide context: Intravenous delivery of nivolumab at 3 mg/kg to patients occurred every 2 weeks.

The table lists this clone with a count of one. Data came from immunoSEQ multiplex PCR; TCRdb stores just in-frame clones and leaves some out. Of about 64,000 clones detected, under 95% appear once; the ten largest clones hold 10%. Trimming pared 3 bases from V and 7 bases from J, leaving 25 bases between. Germline CDR1 LGHNA, CDR2 YNFKEQ. CDR3 length equals 17 residues. Sample time point: cycle 4 day 1 (C4D1), after more than five weeks of nivolumab. Relapse after autologous stem cell transplantation occurred in every patient, and brentuximab vedotin exposure varied. Sequenced material: peripheral blood mononuclear cells (PBMCs), taken before the fourth cycle of nivolumab. The chain has TRBV4-2 and TRBJ2-7; D perhaps matches TRBD2 (6 bases). This TCR was recovered from a human donor with classical Hodgkin lymphoma. The CDR3 DNA sequence: TGTGCCAGCAGCCAGGGCCTAGGGACTCGGTTACGGGGGGAGCAGTACTTC. Translation gives CASSQGLGTRLRGEQYF.